Presented here are 16 T cell receptor beta chains from one specimen sequenced in a study of CD8 T cells in Susac syndrome. Random hexamers served to reverse transcribe roughly 0.5 to 1 ug RNA. Each CDR3 protein is one row after TCRdb ran MiXCR on the immunoSEQ multiplex PCR reads. The sample lists approximately 190,000 distinct CDR3 sequences; around 95% were seen once. Sequencing input: CD8+ T cells from PBMCs. These receptors all come from a human donor with Susac syndrome.

This clonotype was recorded a few times. J is TRBJ1-3 and V is TRBV27, with D unresolved. Germline CDR1 is MNHEY and CDR2 is SMNVEV (reference sequence). The CDR3 has 14 residues. V lost 5 bases and J lost 0, with 8 bases in between. The CDR3 here is CASSPQGSGNTIYF. DNA for the CDR3: TGTGCCAGCAGTCCTCAAGGCTCTGGAAACACCATATATTTT.

The chain is built from TRBV27 and TRBJ2-3; D is unclear. V dropped 2 bases and J dropped 6 bases, with 12 bases sitting between them. The V gene's germline CDR1 is MNHEY and CDR2 SMNVEV (reference sequence). The CDR3 is made up of 14 amino acids. The CDR3 is CASSLNQITDTQYF. The CDR3 DNA follows: TGTGCCAGCAGTTTAAACCAAATTACTGATACGCAGTATTTT.

CDR3 DNA: TGTGCCAGCAGCGCGGGACTAGCCGTCTACGAGCAGTACTTC. It translates to CASSAGLAVYEQYF. The gene calls are TRBV7-9 and TRBJ2-7, with 9 positions matching TRBD2. The V and J ends lost 5 bases and 3 bases, in that order; junction bases with no gene match: 5. The CDR3 contains 14 residues. Germline-derived CDR1 and CDR2 are SEHNR and FQNEAQ (reference sequence).

This clonotype was counted many times. The chain links TRBV5-6 to TRBJ2-7, with D unclear. The V and J ends lost 1 base and 0 bases respectively, with 2 bases between them. Germline CDR1 reads SGHDT; CDR2 reads YYEEEE. This CDR3 is 12 amino acids long. The CDR3 is CASSLSSYEQYF. The DNA for the CDR3 is TGTGCCAGCAGCTTGAGCTCCTACGAGCAGTACTTC. Drawing the rest from reference TRBV5-6 and TRBJ2-7, the complete variable domain is DAGVTQSPTHLIKTRGQQVTLRCSPKSGHDTVSWYQQALGQGPQFIFQYYEEEERQRGNFPDRFSGHQFPNYSSELNVNALLLGDSALYLCASSLSSYEQYFGPGTRLTVT.

This clonotype was detected once. The chain couples TRBV6-5 to TRBJ2-7; 8 bases line up with TRBD1. V gave up 2 bases and J gave up 3 bases; unmatched junction bases: 6. CDR1 is MNHEY and CDR2 is SVGAGI in the germline V gene. This CDR3 region has 15 residues. CDR3 DNA: TGTGCCAGCAGTTACGACAGGGGCCCAGACTACGAGCAGTACTTC. It codes for CASSYDRGPDYEQYF.

The V call is TRBV20-1, the J call TRBJ1-2; 8 bases match TRBD1. Germline loops: CDR1 DFQATT, CDR2 SNEGSKA (reference sequence). The CDR3 is 12 amino acids. V dropped 5 bases and J dropped 6; count of bases not matched to a gene: 5. Here the CDR3 DNA reads TGCAGTGCTCACTGGACAGGGAATGGCTACACCTTC. Protein: CSAHWTGNGYTF.

Only a few counts were recorded for this clonotype. This chain joins TRBV5-6 and TRBJ1-5; D remains unclear. The germline gives CDR1 SGHDT, CDR2 YYEEEE. V was trimmed by 0 bases and J by 0 bases, leaving 7 bases between them. The CDR3 totals 15 residues. CDR3 sequence: CASSLGVNSNQPQHF. CDR3 nucleotide sequence: TGTGCCAGCAGCTTGGGGGTTAATAGCAATCAGCCCCAGCATTTT.

This chain uses TRBV7-9 with TRBJ2-3; D unclear. Germline V lookup: CDR1 SEHNR, CDR2 FQNEAQ (reference sequence). V shed 5 bases and J shed 2 bases, with 20 bases lying between them. The CDR3 spans 17 residues. CDR3 loop: CASSDISSLPFTDTQYF. The CDR3 bases are TGTGCCAGCAGCGATATCAGCTCACTCCCTTTCACAGATACGCAGTATTTT.

This chain connects TRBV6-5 to TRBJ2-2; no clear D. CDR3 size: 15 residues. The V gene's germline CDR1 is MNHEY and CDR2 SVGAGI. Between the trimmed V and J ends, which lost 5 bases and 0 bases, there was a span of 10 bases. The CDR3 here is CASSPRYPNTGELFF. CDR3 in DNA: TGTGCCAGCAGTCCTCGGTACCCGAACACCGGGGAGCTGTTTTTT.

The CDR3 DNA is TGTGCCAGCAGCTTAGCGGGGGGAAAGCAGCCCCAGCATTTT. Its translation: CASSLAGGKQPQHF. This chain connects TRBV7-8 to TRBJ1-5, with TRBD1 as a possible D gene (5 bases). Trimming pared 0 bases from V and 7 bases from J, leaving 10 bases between. Germline assignment: CDR1 SGHVS and CDR2 FQNEAQ. CDR3 length: 14 amino acids.

The chain links TRBV5-1 to TRBJ2-2; a possible D gene is TRBD1 (5 bases). Trimming removed 4 bases at V and 5 bases at J, with 9 bases between. Germline CDR1 and CDR2: SGHRS and YFSETQ. The length of the CDR3 is 13 residues. The CDR3 sequence: CASSTRVTGELFF. CDR3 bases: TGCGCCAGCAGCACCAGGGTAACCGGGGAGCTGTTTTTT.

The rearrangement links TRBV13 to TRBJ2-1; TRBD2 aligns across 11 bases. The V segment lost 7 bases and the J segment 9 bases; nucleotides outside the gene matches: 11. The CDR3 has 15 amino acids. Germline V CDR1 and CDR2: PRHDT, FYEKMQ (reference sequence). The CDR3 nucleotides read TGTGCCAGCACCCAACTAGCGGGAGTATCCTCTGAGCAGTTCTTC. Translation gives CASTQLAGVSSEQFF.

J is TRBJ2-1 and V is TRBV12-3 or TRBV12-4; D uncertain. V shed 7 bases and J shed 7 bases, with 11 bases lying between them. The CDR3 runs to 12 residues. CDR3 coding DNA: TGTGCCAGCACTTACCCCGGGAATGAGCAGTTCTTC. It codes for CASTYPGNEQFF.

The chain links TRBV10-3 to TRBJ1-2, with D tentatively TRBD1 (5 bases). CDR3 size: 15 residues. Trimming cost V 0 bases and J 3 bases, with 11 bases left between them. Germline V lookup: CDR1 ENHRY, CDR2 SYGVKD. DNA for the CDR3: TGTGCCATCAGTGAGTCGAAGAGGGGAGACTATGGCTACACCTTC. Protein product: CAISESKRGDYGYTF.

The rearrangement joins TRBV12-3 or TRBV12-4 to TRBJ2-5; D is uncertain. CDR3 length equals 12 residues. Trimming cost V 3 bases and J 3 bases, with 5 bases left between them. CDR3 loop: CASSLDKETQYF. The DNA for the CDR3 is TGTGCCAGCAGTTTGGATAAAGAGACCCAGTACTTC.

This clonotype has a single count. The chain employs TRBV7-8 and TRBJ2-7; 12 bases agree with TRBD2. Germline CDR1 reads SGHVS; CDR2 reads FQNEAQ. Trimming took 6 bases from V and 4 from J; bases not matched to a gene: 13. This CDR3 region has 17 residues. This CDR3 reads CASSSLLTSGSLYEQYF. The DNA for the CDR3 is TGTGCCAGCAGTTCCTTGTTGACTAGCGGGAGCCTTTACGAGCAGTACTTC.